These 22 T cell receptor beta chains share one sample of origin, sequenced in a study of T cells in Graves' hyperthyroidism and ophthalmopathy. TCR beta CDR3 regions were amplified from RNA transcripts. HTBI primers drove first-round RT-PCR of the TCR CDR3. Via MiXCR, TCRdb re-called the multiplex PCR reads, giving one row per CDR3 protein. The data hold under 300,000 distinct CDR3 sequences, with about 14% observed a single time. The sample taken for sequencing was blood. All receptors derive from a young woman with Graves' hyperthyroidism that later progressed to Graves' ophthalmopathy.

This clonotype was recorded many times. V gene TRBV2 combines with J gene TRBJ1-4; TRBD1 matches 7 bases. The V segment lost 6 bases and the J segment 8 bases; nucleotides outside the gene matches: 12. Germline CDR1 and CDR2: SNHLY and FYNNEI. The CDR3 sequence is 15 residues long. In nucleotides, the CDR3 is TGTGCCAGCAGGGGGGCGACAGGGCATGGCGAAAAACTGTTTTTT. It translates to CASRGATGHGEKLFF.

This clonotype was seen at least ten times. This rearrangement joins TRBV5-1 to TRBJ2-1, with no clear D. The CDR3 consists of 12 residues. CDR1 SGHRS and CDR2 YFSETQ come from the germline V gene. Trimming stripped 6 bases from V and 0 bases from J, with 4 bases between. CDR3 DNA: TGCGCCAGCATGTACTCCTACAATGAGCAGTTCTTC. The encoded protein is CASMYSYNEQFF.

There are many counts of this clonotype. This chain links TRBV7-2 with TRBJ2-7; D is unresolved. V lost 1 base, J lost 2 bases, and 12 bases lay in between. CDR1 is SGHTA, CDR2 FQGNSA, per germline. The CDR3 is made up of 15 amino acids. The CDR3 loop is CASSLEGGSPYEQYF. CDR3 bases: TGTGCCAGCAGCTTAGAAGGTGGTAGTCCCTACGAGCAGTACTTC.

Ten or more counts support this clonotype. The chain has TRBV27 and TRBJ2-5, with 11 bases aligning to TRBD2. Germline V gives CDR1 MNHEY, CDR2 SMNVEV (reference sequence). V was clipped by 5 bases and J by 5 bases; unmatched bases: 10. The CDR3 spans 16 residues. The CDR3 sequence is CASSPHLAGGPETQYF. The CDR3, as DNA: TGTGCCAGCAGTCCTCATTTAGCGGGAGGGCCGGAGACCCAGTACTTC.

The V and J genes are TRBV4-3 and TRBJ2-1; D ambiguous. The V gene lost 0 bases and the J gene lost 1 base, with 10 bases spanning the gap. Germline loops: CDR1 LGHNA, CDR2 YSLEER. CDR3 length: 16 amino acids. CDR3 region: CASSQDGLQSYNEQFF. The CDR3 bases are TGCGCCAGCAGCCAAGATGGCCTACAGTCCTACAATGAGCAGTTCTTC.

This clonotype was found many times. The V call is TRBV7-2, the J call TRBJ2-2; a weak D match, TRBD2 (5 bases). The CDR3 length is 13 residues. The germline CDR1 and CDR2 sequences are SGHTA and FQGNSA. V was pared by 4 bases and J by 7 bases, with 10 bases between. CDR3: CASSSARGGELFF. The CDR3 nucleotides are TGTGCCAGCAGCTCGGCCCGGGGCGGGGAGCTGTTTTTT.

This clonotype was recorded many times. V gene TRBV5-1 combines with J gene TRBJ1-5, with 11 bases that match TRBD1. Germline CDR1 reads SGHRS; CDR2 reads YFSETQ. This CDR3 spans 16 amino acids. V lost 7 bases and J lost 3; bases outside the gene matches: 9. CDR3 protein: CASSPGTGGNNQPQHF. The CDR3 DNA reads as TGCGCCAGCTCCCCCGGGACAGGGGGTAACAATCAGCCCCAGCATTTT.

The sample holds many counts of this clonotype. The chain uses TRBV28 and TRBJ2-1, with TRBD1 matching 8 bases. Germline-derived CDR1 and CDR2 are MDHEN and SYDVKM. Trimming at V came to 6 bases and at J to 6 bases, leaving 10 bases not matched to a gene. The CDR3 is 15 amino acids. The CDR3 sequence is CASSQGQGWVNEQFF. CDR3 in DNA: TGTGCCAGCAGCCAAGGACAGGGTTGGGTCAATGAGCAGTTCTTC.

Ten or more counts support this clonotype. This chain connects TRBV6-1 to TRBJ2-1, with TRBD2 matching 9 bases. The V gene end was trimmed by 7 bases and the J gene end by 5 bases; junction bases not matched to a gene: 9. Germline V gene sequence: CDR1 MNHNS, CDR2 SASEGT. The CDR3 spans 15 residues. The CDR3 DNA is TGTGCCAGCACGCGCTCGACTAGCGGAAACAATGAGCAGTTCTTC. The encoded protein is CASTRSTSGNNEQFF.

This clonotype was observed many times. The chain links TRBV2 to TRBJ2-3, with D perhaps TRBD1 (6 bases). CDR3 length: 17 amino acids. V lost 6 bases to trimming and J lost 2 bases, with 21 bases between them. From germline, CDR1 is SNHLY and CDR2 FYNNEI. The CDR3 coding sequence is TGTGCCAGCAGAACCCGGGATGGGGGCCTCCTCACAGATACGCAGTATTTT. It yields the protein CASRTRDGGLLTDTQYF.

The table lists this clonotype with a few counts. The chain carries TRBV19 and TRBJ2-3; D may match TRBD1 or TRBD2 (5 bases each). Germline V lookup: CDR1 LNHDA, CDR2 SQIVND (reference sequence). The CDR3 contains 13 residues. Trimming cost V 6 bases and J 5 bases, with 12 bases left between them. The CDR3 DNA is TGTGCCAGTAGGGAAAGGGGAGAAGATACGCAGTATTTT. This sequence encodes CASRERGEDTQYF.

This clonotype has a count of ten or more. The CDR3 DNA follows: TGTGCCAGCAGTCCTCAGTTGTTGCATACGCAGTATTTT. Translated, it gives CASSPQLLHTQYF. The gene calls are TRBV27 and TRBJ2-3; D call uncertain. The CDR3 covers 13 residues. The V end lost 5 bases, the J end lost 7 bases, and 13 bases lay between the germline ends. Germline CDR1 is MNHEY and CDR2 is SMNVEV (reference sequence).

There are many counts of this clonotype. The chain carries TRBV19 and TRBJ2-1; 11 nucleotides align to TRBD2. The J segment lost 2 bases and the V segment lost 5 bases, leaving 8 bases of the junction unmatched. Germline loops: CDR1 LNHDA, CDR2 SQIVND (reference sequence). The CDR3 runs to 17 residues. CDR3 nucleotides: TGTGCCAGTAGTGCCAAACTAGCGGGGGCCGCCTACAATGAGCAGTTCTTC. Protein product: CASSAKLAGAAYNEQFF.

This clonotype was observed at least ten times. V gene TRBV7-9 combines with J gene TRBJ2-6, with no clear D. This CDR3 has 16 amino acids. V lost 5 bases and J 2 bases, leaving 13 bases between the germline ends. CDR1 and CDR2 (germline): SEHNR, FQNEAQ (reference sequence). CDR3 DNA: TGTGCCAGCAGCCCCGCTTACGCGCCTGGGGCCAACGTCCTGACTTTC. It is translated as CASSPAYAPGANVLTF.

This clonotype was observed many times. The chain is built from TRBV12-3 or TRBV12-4 and TRBJ2-7, with unresolved D. Trimming pared 4 bases from V and 3 bases from J, leaving 4 bases between. This CDR3 region has 11 residues. As DNA, the CDR3 is TGTGCCAGCAGTTCAGGCTACGAGCAGTACTTC. Its translation is CASSSGYEQYF.

This clonotype came up a few times. The chain joins TRBV27 to TRBJ2-5, with D possibly being TRBD1 (5 bases). The CDR3 runs to 14 residues. Germline V gene lookup returns CDR1 MNHEY and CDR2 SMNVEV (reference sequence). V dropped 4 bases and J dropped 4 bases, with 13 bases sitting between them. Written as DNA, the CDR3 is TGTGCCAGCAGTTACTGGCCTCAGGGAGAGACCCAGTACTTC. It specifies CASSYWPQGETQYF.

This clonotype has just a few counts. V gene TRBV6-4 combines with J gene TRBJ2-1; D ambiguous. This CDR3 has 13 amino acids. Trimming left V 0 bases short and J 5 bases short, with 5 bases between. Germline lookup yields CDR1 MRHNA and CDR2 SNTAGT. This CDR3 reads CASSDSDNNEQFF. The CDR3 nucleotides read TGTGCCAGCAGTGACTCCGATAACAATGAGCAGTTCTTC.

The table lists this clonotype with many counts. The chain couples TRBV20-1 to TRBJ1-5; D ambiguous. The CDR3 contains 15 residues. Germline V gene sequence: CDR1 DFQATT, CDR2 SNEGSKA (reference sequence). The V and J ends lost 0 bases and 5 bases respectively, with 14 bases between them. CDR3 DNA: TGCAGTGCTAGAGATATGGCGAGAGGGCATCAGCCCCAGCATTTT. Translation: CSARDMARGHQPQHF.

This chain uses TRBV7-2 with TRBJ1-4; tentatively, D is TRBD1 (5 bases). Trimming took 4 bases from V and 8 from J, leaving 14 bases between them. This CDR3 is built from 14 residues. CDR1 is SGHTA, CDR2 FQGNSA, per germline. CDR3 protein: CASSSPGAPEKLFF. Here the CDR3 DNA reads TGTGCCAGCAGCTCCCCCGGGGCCCCAGAAAAACTGTTTTTT. The full variable domain, with the rest looked up from reference TRBV7-2 and TRBJ1-4, is GAGVSQSPSNKVTEKGKDVELRCDPISGHTALYWYRQSLGQGLEFLIYFQGNSAPDKSGLPSDRFSAERTGGSVSTLTIQRTQQEDSAVYLCASSSPGAPEKLFFGSGTQLSVL.

This clonotype was seen ten or more times. This chain connects TRBV29-1 to TRBJ1-2, with D perhaps TRBD1 (5 bases). V was pared by 3 bases and J by 4 bases, with 15 bases between. The CDR3 is 14 amino acids. The V gene's germline CDR1 is SQVTM and CDR2 ANQGSEA. The CDR3 DNA follows: TGCAGCGTTGAGGGGACTCCGGGCGCCTATGGCTACACCTTC. This translates into CSVEGTPGAYGYTF.

This clonotype was seen only a few times. The rearrangement uses TRBV27 and TRBJ2-7; D unclear. In germline, CDR1 is MNHEY, CDR2 SMNVEV (reference sequence). V lost 3 bases, J lost 3 bases, and 9 bases lay in between. The CDR3 runs to 13 residues. CDR3 sequence reads: CASSFQTNYEQYF. CDR3 nucleotides: TGTGCCAGCAGTTTTCAGACAAACTACGAGCAGTACTTC.

This clonotype appeared a few times. The chain combines TRBV3-1 with TRBJ1-2; TRBD1 might be the D (5 bases). Germline V gives CDR1 LGHDT, CDR2 YNNKEL (reference sequence). This CDR3 has 15 amino acids. V lost 5 bases and J 5 bases, leaving 18 bases between the germline ends. The CDR3 DNA sequence: TGTGCCAGCAGCGCGGGGCAGTCAATTTTTTATGGCTACACCTTC. This codes for CASSAGQSIFYGYTF.